The clone carrying this T cell receptor (beta chain) has more than one count but fewer than ten. The record originates from a study of blood T cell repertoires in COVID-19. Study at large: The United States, Italy and Spain supplied acute and convalescent COVID-19 samples. T cells, B-cell-depleted T cells, or PBMCs supplied cDNA or gDNA.

CDR1 is SNHLY and CDR2 is FYNNEI in the germline V gene. V lost 5 bases, J lost 6 bases, and 19 bases lay in between. This CDR3 spans 16 amino acids. Per the original methods: Researchers report that nucleated cell counts were estimated from reference gene primer amplification. TCRdb keeps only in-frame clones here, not all; method: immunoSEQ multiplex PCR. The V and J calls and clone size come from that table; D and trimming were worked out from the DNA. Found here are about 250,000 clones, around 90% of them singletons; the top ten hold roughly 3%. V gene TRBV2 combines with J gene TRBJ2-2; D possibly corresponds to TRBD1 (5 bases). The sequenced material came from peripheral blood. This clonotype was obtained from a young man with active or convalescent COVID-19. CDR3: CASSLRGRSKAGELFF. In nucleotides, the CDR3 is TGTGCCAGCAGTCTTAGGGGTCGCTCTAAGGCCGGGGAGCTGTTTTTT.